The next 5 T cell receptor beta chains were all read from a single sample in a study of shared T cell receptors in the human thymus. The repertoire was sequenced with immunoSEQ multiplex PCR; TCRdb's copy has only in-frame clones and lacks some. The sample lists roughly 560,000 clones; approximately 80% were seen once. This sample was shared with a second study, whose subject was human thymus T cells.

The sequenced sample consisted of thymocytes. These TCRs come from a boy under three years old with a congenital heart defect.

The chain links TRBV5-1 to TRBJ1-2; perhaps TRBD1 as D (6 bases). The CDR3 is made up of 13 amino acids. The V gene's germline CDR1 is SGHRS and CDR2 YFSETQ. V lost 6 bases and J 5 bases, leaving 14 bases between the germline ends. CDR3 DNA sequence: TGCGCCAGCAAATCGACAGGAAGTTATGGCTACACCTTC. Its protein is CASKSTGSYGYTF. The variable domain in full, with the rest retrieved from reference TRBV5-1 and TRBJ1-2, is KAGVTQTPRYLIKTRGQQVTLSCSPISGHRSVSWYQQTPGQGLQFLFEYFSETQRNKGNFPGRFSGRQFSNSRSEMNVSTLELGDSALYLCASKSTGSYGYTFGSGTRLTVV.

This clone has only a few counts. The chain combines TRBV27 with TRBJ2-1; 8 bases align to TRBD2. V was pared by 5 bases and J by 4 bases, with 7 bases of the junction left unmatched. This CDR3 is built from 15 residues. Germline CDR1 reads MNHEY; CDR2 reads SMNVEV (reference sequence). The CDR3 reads CASSQPGLEYNEQFF. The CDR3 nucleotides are TGTGCCAGCAGTCAGCCGGGACTAGAGTACAATGAGCAGTTCTTC.

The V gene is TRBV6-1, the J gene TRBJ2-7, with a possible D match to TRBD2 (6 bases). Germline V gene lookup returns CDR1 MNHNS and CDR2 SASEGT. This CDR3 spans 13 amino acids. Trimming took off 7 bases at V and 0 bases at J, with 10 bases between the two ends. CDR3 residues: CASIRGDSYEQYF. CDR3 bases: TGTGCCAGCATTCGCGGGGACTCCTACGAGCAGTACTTC.

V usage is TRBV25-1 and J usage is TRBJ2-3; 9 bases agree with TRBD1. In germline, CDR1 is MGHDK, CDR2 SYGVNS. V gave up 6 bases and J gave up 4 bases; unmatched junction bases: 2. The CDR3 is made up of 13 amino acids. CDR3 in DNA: TGTGCCAGCAGACGACAGGGGGCAGATACGCAGTATTTT. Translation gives CASRRQGADTQYF.

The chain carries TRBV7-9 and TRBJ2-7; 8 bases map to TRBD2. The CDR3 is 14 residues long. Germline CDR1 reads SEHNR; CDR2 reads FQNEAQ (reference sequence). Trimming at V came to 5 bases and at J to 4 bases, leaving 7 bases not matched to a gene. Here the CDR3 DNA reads TGTGCCAGCAGCCCAGGACTAGCAAGGTACGAGCAGTACTTC. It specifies CASSPGLARYEQYF.